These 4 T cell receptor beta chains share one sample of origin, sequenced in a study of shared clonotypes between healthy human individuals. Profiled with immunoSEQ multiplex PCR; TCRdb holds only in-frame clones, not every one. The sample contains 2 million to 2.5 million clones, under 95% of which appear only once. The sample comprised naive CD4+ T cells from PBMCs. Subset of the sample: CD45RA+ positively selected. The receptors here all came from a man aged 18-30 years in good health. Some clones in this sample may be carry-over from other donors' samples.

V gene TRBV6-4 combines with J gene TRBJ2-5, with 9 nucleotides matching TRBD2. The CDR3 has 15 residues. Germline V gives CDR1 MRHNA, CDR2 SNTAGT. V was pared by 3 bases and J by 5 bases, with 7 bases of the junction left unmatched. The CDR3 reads CASSDGGRAFETQYF. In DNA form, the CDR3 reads TGTGCCAGCAGTGATGGCGGGAGGGCCTTTGAGACCCAGTACTTC.

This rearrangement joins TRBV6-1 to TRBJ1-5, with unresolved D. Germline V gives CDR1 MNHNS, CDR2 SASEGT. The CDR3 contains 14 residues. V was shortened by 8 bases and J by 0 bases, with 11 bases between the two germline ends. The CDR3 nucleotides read TGTGCCAGCCGTGGGATAAATAGCAATCAGCCCCAGCATTTT. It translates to CASRGINSNQPQHF.

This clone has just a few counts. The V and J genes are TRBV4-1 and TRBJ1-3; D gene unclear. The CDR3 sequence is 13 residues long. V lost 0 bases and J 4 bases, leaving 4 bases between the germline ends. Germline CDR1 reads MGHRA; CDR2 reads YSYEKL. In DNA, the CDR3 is TGCGCCAGCAGCCAAGATGGGGGAAACACCATATATTTT. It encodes CASSQDGGNTIYF.

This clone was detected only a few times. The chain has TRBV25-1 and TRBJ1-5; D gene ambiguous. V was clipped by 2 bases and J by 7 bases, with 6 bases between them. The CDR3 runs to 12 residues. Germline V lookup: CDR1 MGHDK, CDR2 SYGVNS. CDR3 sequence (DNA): TGTGCCAGCAGTGAAGGCGTGCAGCCCCAGCATTTT. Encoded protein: CASSEGVQPQHF.